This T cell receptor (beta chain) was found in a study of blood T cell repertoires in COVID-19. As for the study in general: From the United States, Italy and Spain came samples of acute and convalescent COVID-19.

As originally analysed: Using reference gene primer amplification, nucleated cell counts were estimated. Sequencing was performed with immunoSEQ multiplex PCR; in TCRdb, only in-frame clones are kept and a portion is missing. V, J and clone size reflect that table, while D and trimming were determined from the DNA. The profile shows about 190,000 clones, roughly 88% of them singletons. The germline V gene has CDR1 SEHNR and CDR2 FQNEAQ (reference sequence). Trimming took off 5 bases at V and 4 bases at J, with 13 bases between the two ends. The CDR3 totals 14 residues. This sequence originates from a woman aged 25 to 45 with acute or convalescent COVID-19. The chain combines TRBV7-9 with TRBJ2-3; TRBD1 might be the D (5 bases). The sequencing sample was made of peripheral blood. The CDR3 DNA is TGTGCCAGCAGCGTCAGACAGTTTTCAGATACGCAGTATTTT. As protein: CASSVRQFSDTQYF.